This note documents a single T cell receptor beta chain sequence. Sequenced by immunoSEQ multiplex PCR; TCRdb stores in-frame clones only, minus some. Of around 130,000 clones listed, almost 90% are singletons. This sample is drawn from a study of PD-1 blockade in mismatch repair-deficient tumors. The receptor's source is an adult with mismatch repair-deficient cancer. Sequenced here: peripheral blood, sampled 72 weeks after starting pembrolizumab.

The CDR3 region is CAWSVPAGSTYEQYF. CDR3 DNA: TGTGCCTGGAGTGTACCAGCGGGCAGCACCTACGAGCAGTACTTC. V gene TRBV30 combines with J gene TRBJ2-7, with D possibly TRBD2 on 6 matching bases. Germline V gene data show CDR1 as GTSNPN and CDR2 as SVGIG (reference sequence). Trimming removed 0 bases at V and 2 bases at J, with 14 bases between. CDR3 length: 15 amino acids.